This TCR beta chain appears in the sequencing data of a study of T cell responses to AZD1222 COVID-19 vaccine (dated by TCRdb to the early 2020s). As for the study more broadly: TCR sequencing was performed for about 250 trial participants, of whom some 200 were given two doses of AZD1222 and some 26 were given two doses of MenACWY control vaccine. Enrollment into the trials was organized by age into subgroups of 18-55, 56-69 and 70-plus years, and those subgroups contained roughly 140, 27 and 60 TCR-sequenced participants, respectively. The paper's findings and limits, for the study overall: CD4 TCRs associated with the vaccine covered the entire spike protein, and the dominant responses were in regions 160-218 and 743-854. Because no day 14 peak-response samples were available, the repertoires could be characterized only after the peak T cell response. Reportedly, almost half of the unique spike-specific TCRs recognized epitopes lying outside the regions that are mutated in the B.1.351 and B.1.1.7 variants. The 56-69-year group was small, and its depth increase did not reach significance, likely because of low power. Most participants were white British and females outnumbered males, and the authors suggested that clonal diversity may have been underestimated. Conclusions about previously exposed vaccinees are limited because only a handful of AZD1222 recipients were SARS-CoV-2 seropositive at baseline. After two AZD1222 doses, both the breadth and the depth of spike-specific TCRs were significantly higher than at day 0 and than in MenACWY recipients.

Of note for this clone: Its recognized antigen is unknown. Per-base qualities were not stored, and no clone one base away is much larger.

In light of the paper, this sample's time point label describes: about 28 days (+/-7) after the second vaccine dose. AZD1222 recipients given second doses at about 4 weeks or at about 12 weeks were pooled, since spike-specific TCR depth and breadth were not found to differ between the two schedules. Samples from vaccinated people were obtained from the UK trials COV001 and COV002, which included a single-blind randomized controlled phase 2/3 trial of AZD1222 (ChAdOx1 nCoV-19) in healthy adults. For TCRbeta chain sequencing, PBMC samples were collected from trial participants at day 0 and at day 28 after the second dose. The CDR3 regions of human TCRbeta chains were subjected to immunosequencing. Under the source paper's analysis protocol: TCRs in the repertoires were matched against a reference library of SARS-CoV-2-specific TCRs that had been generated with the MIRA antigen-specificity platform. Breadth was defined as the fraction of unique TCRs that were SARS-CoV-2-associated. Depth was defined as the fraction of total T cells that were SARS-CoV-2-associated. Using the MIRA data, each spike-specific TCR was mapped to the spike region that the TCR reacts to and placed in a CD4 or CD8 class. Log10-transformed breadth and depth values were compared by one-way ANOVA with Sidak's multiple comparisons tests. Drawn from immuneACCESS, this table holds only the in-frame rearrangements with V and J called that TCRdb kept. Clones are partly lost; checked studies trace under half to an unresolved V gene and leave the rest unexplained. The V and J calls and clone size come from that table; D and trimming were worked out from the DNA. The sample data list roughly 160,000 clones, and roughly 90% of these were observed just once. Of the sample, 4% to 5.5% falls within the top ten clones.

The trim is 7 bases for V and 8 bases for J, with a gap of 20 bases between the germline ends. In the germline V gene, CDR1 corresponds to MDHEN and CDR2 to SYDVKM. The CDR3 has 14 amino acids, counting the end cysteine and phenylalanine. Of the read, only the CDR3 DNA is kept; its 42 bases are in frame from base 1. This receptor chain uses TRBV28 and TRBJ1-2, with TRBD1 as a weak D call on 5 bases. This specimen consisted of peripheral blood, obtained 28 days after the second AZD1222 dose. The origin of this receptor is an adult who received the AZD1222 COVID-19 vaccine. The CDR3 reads CASTTPGRVGGYTF. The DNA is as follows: TGTGCCAGCACAACCCCAGGCAGGGTTGGCGGCTACACCTTC.